The present T cell receptor beta chain was sequenced within a study of graft-versus-host responses after intestinal transplantation. TCRdb's copy holds only in-frame clones and misses some; the assay was immunoSEQ multiplex PCR. The sample records 100,000 to 140,000 clones, about 87% being singletons. V lost 4 bases, J lost 4 bases, and 25 bases lay in between. The germline CDR1 and CDR2 sequences are SGDLS and YYNGEE. The CDR3 spans 18 residues. A word on this clone: Its antigen remains unknown.

The sequencing used unstimulated CD4+ T cells sorted from spleen or lymph node cells, collected before transplant. The clonotype originates from a human donor who was the organ donor for an intestinal transplant. This chain joins TRBV9 and TRBJ2-3; D gene unclear. CDR3 DNA: TGTGCCAGCAGCCCCCTGAGAGCCTCCACCTTAGGCGCAGATACGCAGTATTTT. Its translation is CASSPLRASTLGADTQYF.